This T cell receptor (beta chain) was recovered during a study of identical twins. Germline CDR1 and CDR2: SGHTA and FQGNSA. J lost 4 bases, V lost 0 bases, and 12 bases had no gene match. CDR3 length: 20 amino acids. Template switching created a universal primer site, and the cDNA included unique molecular identifiers. TCRdb reprocessed the 5' RACE reads with MiXCR, giving one entry per CDR3 protein. The repertoire holds approximately 470,000 distinct CDR3 sequences, approximately 15% seen once, with around 0.48% in the top ten. Broader study findings: Sharing of beta out-of-frame sequences by twins showed a weaker excess. The abundant beta clonotypes from cord blood had fewer insertions, and memory repertoires had none of this.

A note on this clonotype: Its target is not known.

This sample also belongs to another study, concerning yellow fever vaccine responses in identical twins.

The rearrangement uses TRBV7-2 and TRBJ2-6; 10 bases agree with TRBD1. The clonotype originates from a woman in her late teens or twenties in good health. The sequenced material came from CD4+ T cells sorted from blood. The CDR3 protein is CASSLALGGTGAPGANVLTF. DNA of the CDR3: TGTGCCAGCAGCTTAGCGCTTGGCGGGACAGGGGCTCCGGGGGCCAACGTCCTGACTTTC.